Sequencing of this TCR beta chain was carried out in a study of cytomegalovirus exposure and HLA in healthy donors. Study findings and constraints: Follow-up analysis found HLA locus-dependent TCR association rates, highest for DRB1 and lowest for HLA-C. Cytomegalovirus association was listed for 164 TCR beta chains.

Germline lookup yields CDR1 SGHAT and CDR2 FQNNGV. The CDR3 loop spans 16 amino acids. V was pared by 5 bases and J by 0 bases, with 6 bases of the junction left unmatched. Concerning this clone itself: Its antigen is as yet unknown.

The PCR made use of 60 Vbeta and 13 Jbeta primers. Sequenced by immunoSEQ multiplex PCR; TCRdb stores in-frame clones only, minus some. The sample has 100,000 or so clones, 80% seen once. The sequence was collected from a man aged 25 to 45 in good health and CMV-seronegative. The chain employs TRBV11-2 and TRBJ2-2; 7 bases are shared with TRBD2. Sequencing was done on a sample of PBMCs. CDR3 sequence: CASSQSRGANTGELFF. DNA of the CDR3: TGTGCCAGCAGCCAGAGCCGGGGGGCGAACACCGGGGAGCTGTTTTTT.